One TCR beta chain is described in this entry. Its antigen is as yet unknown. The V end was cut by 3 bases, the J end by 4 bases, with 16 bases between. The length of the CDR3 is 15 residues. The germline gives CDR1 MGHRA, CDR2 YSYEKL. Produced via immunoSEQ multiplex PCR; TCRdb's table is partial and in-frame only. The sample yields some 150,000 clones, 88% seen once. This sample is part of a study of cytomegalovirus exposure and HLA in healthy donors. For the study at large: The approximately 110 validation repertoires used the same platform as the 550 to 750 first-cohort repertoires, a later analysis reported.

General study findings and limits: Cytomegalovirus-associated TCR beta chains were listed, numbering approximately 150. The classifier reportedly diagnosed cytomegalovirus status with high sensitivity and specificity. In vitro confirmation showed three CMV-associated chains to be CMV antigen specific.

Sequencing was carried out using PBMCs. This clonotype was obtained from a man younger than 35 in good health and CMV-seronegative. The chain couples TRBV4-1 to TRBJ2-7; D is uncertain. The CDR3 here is CASSQVRSLEYEQYF. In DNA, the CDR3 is TGCGCCAGCAGCCAGGTTCGATCCCTAGAGTACGAGCAGTACTTC.